These 3 T cell receptor beta chains share one sample of origin, sequenced in a study of blood T cell repertoires in COVID-19. Clones were sequenced by immunoSEQ multiplex PCR, and TCRdb holds only the in-frame ones, with some missing. The sample yields 220,000 or so clones, 85% to 90% seen once. Material: peripheral blood. The receptors come from a woman aged 45-59 years with COVID-19, enrolled during active disease.

This sequence joins TRBV27 and TRBJ2-6; D is possibly TRBD2 (6 bases). CDR1 and CDR2 from the germline V gene are MNHEY and SMNVEV (reference sequence). V gave up 3 bases and J gave up 4 bases, with 10 bases separating them. This CDR3 contains 15 residues. The CDR3 is CASSFGTPGANVLTF. CDR3 DNA: TGTGCCAGCAGTTTCGGGACTCCAGGGGCCAACGTCCTGACTTTC.

The chain is built from TRBV9 and TRBJ1-5; D uncertain. Germline V lookup: CDR1 SGDLS, CDR2 YYNGEE. The CDR3 totals 14 residues. Trimming shortened V by 0 bases and J by 2 bases, and 6 bases separated the two germline ends. The CDR3 spells CASSVGGGNQPQHF. CDR3 sequence (DNA): TGTGCCAGCAGCGTAGGAGGCGGCAATCAGCCCCAGCATTTT.

The chain uses TRBV19 and TRBJ1-5, with D maybe TRBD1 (6 bases). This CDR3 is 18 amino acids long. The V and J ends lost 4 bases and 2 bases respectively, with 21 bases between them. Germline V CDR1 and CDR2: LNHDA, SQIVND (reference sequence). For the CDR3, the DNA is TGTGCCAGTAGTAAATCGGGGACAACCTTCTATGGCAATCAGCCCCAGCATTTT. Translating gives CASSKSGTTFYGNQPQHF.